This entry lists 17 T cell receptor beta chains sequenced from one sample in a study of OX40 agonist ivuxolimab in advanced cancers. TCRdb's copy holds only in-frame clones and misses some; the assay was immunoSEQ multiplex PCR. The table has some 9,300 clones, approximately 63% seen once. Sample: CD4+ or CD8+ T cells sorted from blood, taken in a trial of the OX40 agonist ivuxolimab. The receptor source for this set is an adult with an advanced solid tumor such as melanoma, head and neck, liver or kidney cancer.

The rearrangement joins TRBV27 to TRBJ1-1, with TRBD1 matching over 11 bases. J was trimmed by 6 bases and V by 5 bases; bases with no gene match: 14. CDR3 length: 17 amino acids. Germline assignment: CDR1 MNHEY and CDR2 SMNVEV (reference sequence). CDR3 region: CASSPIGTGGPVAEAFF. The DNA of the CDR3 is TGTGCCAGCAGTCCCATCGGGACAGGGGGGCCGGTCGCTGAAGCTTTCTTT.

The chain is built from TRBV19 and TRBJ2-2, with a weak D call TRBD2 (6 bases). The CDR3 contains 17 residues. V was shortened by 5 bases and J by 7 bases, with 23 bases between the two germline ends. CDR1 LNHDA and CDR2 SQIVND come from the germline V gene (reference sequence). CDR3 sequence reads: CASSPHRDSRVDGELFF. CDR3 in DNA: TGTGCCAGTAGTCCTCATCGGGACTCGCGGGTGGACGGGGAGCTGTTTTTT.

On this clone itself: One end of the junction fails to match germline, which may point to a read error. This chain uses TRBV29-1 with TRBJ2-2, with D possibly TRBD2 on 6 matching bases. From germline, CDR1 is SQVTM and CDR2 ANQGSEA. The CDR3 is 14 residues long. CDR3 residues: CSVESGDEHRGAVF. CDR3 sequence (DNA): TGCAGCGTTGAATCGGGGGATGAACACCGGGGAGCTGTTTTT.

The chain carries TRBV29-1 and TRBJ2-7; D is unclear. V gave up 0 bases and J gave up 4 bases, with 10 bases separating them. The length of the CDR3 is 13 residues. Germline V gene lookup returns CDR1 SQVTM and CDR2 ANQGSEA. CDR3 residues: CSVEDSLGYEQYF. The CDR3 coding sequence is TGCAGCGTTGAAGATTCGCTAGGGTACGAGCAGTACTTC.

This clone is large in the sample. This chain links TRBV27 with TRBJ1-5; possible D gene TRBD1, 6 bases. The germline CDR1 and CDR2 sequences are MNHEY and SMNVEV (reference sequence). The CDR3 consists of 14 residues. The V end lost 6 bases, the J end lost 3 bases, and 12 bases lay between the germline ends. This CDR3 is CASSPGGPNQPQHF. Written as DNA, the CDR3 is TGTGCCAGCAGCCCCGGGGGGCCCAATCAGCCCCAGCATTTT.

The chain joins TRBV5-1 to TRBJ1-1; 7 bases map to TRBD1. V dropped 0 bases and J dropped 7; count of bases not matched to a gene: 3. This CDR3 contains 13 residues. Germline V gene sequence: CDR1 SGHRS, CDR2 YFSETQ. The DNA of the CDR3 is TGCGCCAGCAGCTTGGTAGGGGGCGGTGAAGCTTTCTTT. It is translated as CASSLVGGGEAFF.

This clone was counted a few times. The chain uses TRBV6-6 and TRBJ1-6; tentative D call: TRBD1 (5 bases). Looked up from germline, CDR1 is MNHNY and CDR2 is SVGAGI (reference sequence). Deletions cut 6 bases from V and 11 bases from J, with 20 bases between. The CDR3 has 15 residues. CDR3 region: CASRRGGQGLTPLHF. The CDR3 DNA sequence: TGTGCCAGCAGGCGGGGAGGGCAGGGCCTTACACCCCTCCACTTT.

The gene calls are TRBV14 and TRBJ2-1; possibly TRBD2 for D (6 bases). Germline CDR1 is SGHDN and CDR2 is FVKESK. The CDR3 loop spans 16 amino acids. Trimming removed 1 base from V and 2 bases from J, with 12 bases in between. CDR3 region: CASSQGGAGTYNEQFF. CDR3 DNA sequence: TGTGCCAGCAGCCAAGGTGGAGCGGGTACCTACAATGAGCAGTTCTTC.

This sequence joins TRBV29-1 and TRBJ2-3; maybe TRBD1 (5 bases). CDR3 length: 11 residues. The germline gives CDR1 SQVTM, CDR2 ANQGSEA. With 5 bases removed from V and 8 bases from J, the gap between germline ends came to 11 bases. CDR3 coding DNA: TGCAGCGTTACTCAGGGCGGTACGCAGTATTTT. Amino acid sequence: CSVTQGGTQYF.

By share, this clone ranks as medium-sized (0.01 to 0.1%). V usage is TRBV6-1 and J usage is TRBJ1-1; D gene uncertain. The CDR3 runs to 14 residues. CDR1 is MNHNS, CDR2 SASEGT, per germline. V was clipped by 4 bases and J by 4 bases, with 13 bases between them. The CDR3 loop reads CASSGGTRATEAFF. CDR3 in DNA: TGTGCCAGCAGTGGAGGTACAAGGGCCACTGAAGCTTTCTTT.

This chain links TRBV7-6 with TRBJ2-1, with TRBD1 identical over 9 bases. J lost 7 bases, V lost 6 bases, and 4 bases had no gene match. CDR1 is SGHVS, CDR2 FNYEAQ, per germline. The CDR3 loop spans 13 amino acids. The CDR3 DNA reads TGTGCCAGCAGTAATGGACAGGGGAATGAGCAGTTCTTC. This codes for CASSNGQGNEQFF.

V is TRBV11-2 and J is TRBJ2-1, with 10 nucleotides matching TRBD2. CDR1 and CDR2 (germline): SGHAT, FQNNGV. CDR3 length: 17 amino acids. V trimming: 0 bases; J trimming: 4 bases; junction bases outside the gene matches: 6. CDR3 in amino acids: CASSLEITSGTYNEQFF. The CDR3 DNA is TGTGCCAGCAGCTTAGAGATAACTAGCGGGACGTACAATGAGCAGTTCTTC.

CDR3 sequence (DNA): TGCGCCAGCAGTGACCTCAGCGGGTCCTCCTACAATGAGCAGTTCTTC. This gives the protein CASSDLSGSSYNEQFF. The rearrangement joins TRBV10-2 to TRBJ2-1, with D tentatively TRBD2 (6 bases). Trimming took 3 bases from V and 0 from J, leaving 12 bases between them. CDR1 is WSHSY, CDR2 SAAADI, per germline. The CDR3 is 16 residues long.

This clone was picked up a small number of times. J is TRBJ2-7 and V is TRBV7-9; 9 bases fit TRBD2. CDR1 is SEHNR, CDR2 FQNEAQ, per germline (reference sequence). V lost 3 bases to trimming and J lost 4 bases; unmatched junction nucleotides: 4. The CDR3 is 14 amino acids. The chain's CDR3 is CASSFTSGRYEQYF. In DNA, the CDR3 is TGTGCCAGCAGCTTTACTAGCGGGCGATACGAGCAGTACTTC. Supplemented by reference TRBV7-9 and TRBJ2-7, the full variable domain reads DTGVSQNPRHKITKRGQNVTFRCDPISEHNRLYWYRQTLGQGPEFLTYFQNEAQLEKSRLLSDRFSAERPKGSFSTLEIQRTEQGDSAMYLCASSFTSGRYEQYFGPGTRLTVT.

This clone is categorized as large (0.1 to 1%). The CDR3, as DNA: TGCGCCAGCAGTGGGACAGGGGAAACCGAAAAACTGTTTTTT. Translation gives CASSGTGETEKLFF. The chain links TRBV10-1 to TRBJ1-4; 9 positions match TRBD1. Losses at the gene ends were 4 bases for V and 8 bases for J; bases not matched to a gene: 5. The CDR3 length is 14 residues. Germline-derived CDR1 and CDR2 are WNHNN and SYGVQD (reference sequence).

The sample holds one count of this clone. The V call is TRBV5-1, the J call TRBJ2-3; D remains ambiguous. Per the germline V gene, CDR1 is SGHRS and CDR2 is YFSETQ. V lost 0 bases to trimming and J lost 0 bases, with 11 bases between them. The CDR3 totals 16 residues. The CDR3 sequence is CASSLGQAKSTDTQYF. The CDR3 nucleotides are TGCGCCAGCAGCTTGGGGCAGGCGAAGAGCACAGATACGCAGTATTTT.

This clone came up a few times. The genes are TRBV6-5 and TRBJ2-2, with D perhaps matching TRBD1 (5 bases). The CDR3 contains 13 residues. V lost 5 bases and J lost 5, with 9 bases in between. CDR1 and CDR2 (germline): MNHEY, SVGAGI. CDR3 sequence: CASSLQETGELFF. Here the CDR3 DNA reads TGTGCCAGCAGTCTACAGGAAACCGGGGAGCTGTTTTTT.